This T cell receptor (beta chain) is from a study of Ad26.COV2.S vaccination and SARS-CoV-2 variants. Notes on the study in general: Marked by substantial breadth, spike-specific CD8+ and CD4+ T cell responses were reportedly seen after vaccination.

This clone showed up just once. What it recognizes is unknown. This CDR3 spans 14 amino acids. CDR1 and CDR2 (germline): SNHLY, FYNNEI. J gave up 5 bases and V 6 bases, and 7 bases lay outside the gene matches. Documented treatment: approximately 18 received Ad26.COV2.S at low or high dose, single or two shots; about 5 received placebo; per-sample allocation not given. Collection of samples fell on day 63 after the first vaccine or placebo injection. Donation was by an adult aged 18-55 years who was in Boston. TCRdb keeps only in-frame clones here, not all; method: immunoSEQ multiplex PCR. The sample has 410,000 or so clones, around nine tenths seen once.

The chain is built from TRBV2 and TRBJ1-1, with 9 bases lining up with TRBD1. Sequenced material: peripheral blood, taken in a trial of Ad26.COV2.S vaccine versus placebo. The clonotype was recovered from a person between 18 and 65 years old who received the Ad26.COV2.S COVID-19 vaccine or a placebo. The CDR3 nucleotides are TGTGCCAGCAGGCGCACAGGGGGCGCGACTGAAGCTTTCTTT. This sequence encodes CASRRTGGATEAFF.